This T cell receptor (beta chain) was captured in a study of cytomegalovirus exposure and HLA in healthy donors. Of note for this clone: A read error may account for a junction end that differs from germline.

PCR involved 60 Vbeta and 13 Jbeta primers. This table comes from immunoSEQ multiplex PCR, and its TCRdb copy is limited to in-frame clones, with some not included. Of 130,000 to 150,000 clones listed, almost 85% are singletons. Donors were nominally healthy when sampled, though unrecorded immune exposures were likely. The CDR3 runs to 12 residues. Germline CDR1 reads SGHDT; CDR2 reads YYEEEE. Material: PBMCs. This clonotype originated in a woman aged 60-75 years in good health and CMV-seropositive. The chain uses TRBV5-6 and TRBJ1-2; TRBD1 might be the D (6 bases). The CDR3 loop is CASSSGTRTVLF. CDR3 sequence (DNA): TGTGCCAGCAGTTCCGGGACACGGACAGTCCTCTTC.